The clone carrying this T cell receptor beta chain has a count of ten or more. Antigen: not known. This specimen belongs to a study of T cell repertoires in cytomegalovirus infection. TCRdb re-called the reads through MiXCR, storing one row per CDR3 protein. The sample contains 900,000 to 950,000 distinct CDR3 sequences, roughly 30% of which appear only once. The CDR3 consists of 17 residues. The junction had 7 bases not matched to a gene; V was cut back by 4 bases and J by 1 base. Per germline, CDR1 SEHNR and CDR2 FQNEAQ (reference sequence). The material sequenced was cultured CD8+ T cells from PBMCs, taken from culture after CMV antigen stimulation. This clonotype originated in a human donor in good health (CMV status not recorded). Some clones in this sample may be carry-over from other donors' samples. V is TRBV7-9 and J is TRBJ2-5, with 12 bases that match TRBD2. CDR3 in amino acids: CASSSPEGLAGQETQYF. The CDR3 DNA reads as TGTGCCAGCAGCTCTCCCGAGGGACTAGCGGGCCAAGAGACCCAGTACTTC.